This TCR beta chain came from a study of blood T cell repertoires in COVID-19. Seattle participants joined during active infection and were tracked over time. The CDR3 runs 13 residues. Between the trimmed V and J ends, which lost 0 bases and 4 bases, there was a span of 5 bases. Germline V gives CDR1 LGHNA, CDR2 YNFKEQ. Method: immunoSEQ multiplex PCR; TCRdb's copy keeps in-frame clones and lacks some. This repertoire shows 150,000 to 200,000 clones, roughly 89% found once; its top ten account for roughly an eighth. The rearrangement links TRBV4-2 to TRBJ2-3; no reliable D call. Sample: peripheral blood. This receptor was identified in a woman aged 70-85 years with COVID-19, enrolled during active disease. CDR3 coding DNA: TGTGCCAGCAGCCAAGATCTACCAGATACGCAGTATTTT. The encoded protein is CASSQDLPDTQYF.